This T cell receptor (beta chain) was found in a study of shared clonotypes between healthy human individuals. Study overall: In total, the donors were two women and three men aged 18 to 49. Used for every donor were three CD4 naive, three CD4 memory, two CD8 naive and one CD8 memory plate.

CD45RA-negative memory and CD45RA+ naive subsets were split from the CD4+ cells. Profiling relied on immunoSEQ multiplex PCR, and the TCRdb table lists in-frame clones only, not all of them. This sample carries more than 400,000 clones, 90% to 96% of them seen once, and the ten largest clones take about 0.06%. The germline V and J ends were trimmed by 1 base and 5 bases, with 14 bases remaining between them. The CDR3 sequence is 15 residues long. CDR1 and CDR2 from the germline V gene are SNHLY and FYNNEI. The J gene is TRBJ1-2, the V gene TRBV2, with D perhaps matching TRBD1 (6 bases). The material sequenced was naive CD4+ T cells sorted from blood. The subset here: CD45RA+ positively selected. The sequence came from a woman aged 30 to 39 in good health. The DNA for the CDR3 is TGTGCCAGCAGTGAAGTCCGGGGGCGGTCGTATGGCTACACCTTC. This translates into CASSEVRGRSYGYTF.